Listed below are T cell receptor beta chains from one sample, sequenced in a study of regulatory T cells in long-lasting Graves disease. MiXCR, run by TCRdb on the multiplex PCR reads, gives a single entry per CDR3 protein. The sample lists 550,000 to 650,000 distinct CDR3 sequences, around 15% occurring once. The same sample was also studied in work on T cells in Graves' hyperthyroidism and ophthalmopathy.

Specimen: peripheral blood mononuclear cells (PBMCs), collected at new diagnosis, from a patient treated with antithyroid drugs. Receptor source: a young man with Graves disease. Both conserved end residues are part of each CDR3. D genes are given only for firm matches. Size values are once, few and many counts, or a class for expanded clones, and some rows have none.

>TRBV2|TRBJ2-3|12|many|.
CASSEVEDSRYF
TGTGCCAGCAGTGAAGTTGAAGATTCGCGGTATTTT
>TRBV20-1|TRBJ2-7|14|many|TRBD2
CSARLAGGPGEQYF
TGCAGTGCTAGGCTAGCGGGAGGGCCGGGGGAGCAGTACTTC
>TRBV2|TRBJ2-2|13|few|.
CASSLTTSWELFF
TGTGCCAGCAGTCTAACCACTTCCTGGGAGCTGTTTTTT
>TRBV5-4|TRBJ2-1|16|few|.
CASSLVLVTAQNEQFF
TGTGCCAGCAGCTTGGTTTTGGTGACAGCCCAAAATGAGCAGTTCTTC
>TRBV9|TRBJ1-1|17|.|.
CASSVVDGWALGTEAFF
TGTGCCAGCAGCGTAGTTGATGGGTGGGCTCTGGGGACTGAAGCTTTCTTT
>TRBV27|TRBJ1-1|16|many|.
CASSWGGGAKNTEAFF
TGTGCCAGCAGTTGGGGTGGGGGGGCGAAGAACACTGAAGCTTTCTTT
>TRBV2|TRBJ2-3|17|many|TRBD2
CASSNGGLAATEDTQYF
TGTGCCAGCAGCAACGGAGGACTAGCGGCGACTGAGGATACGCAGTATTTT
>TRBV6-5|TRBJ2-7|17|many|TRBD2
CASSYSIRLAGTLEQYF
TGTGCCAGCAGTTACTCGATTAGACTAGCGGGAACCCTCGAGCAGTACTTC
>TRBV3-1|TRBJ1-5|15|few|.
CASSQDFTGSWPQHF
TGTGCCAGCAGCCAAGATTTTACGGGTAGTTGGCCCCAGCATTTT
>TRBV6-2/TRBV6-3|TRBJ2-7|14|many|TRBD2
CASSGLAETYEQYF
TGTGCCAGCAGTGGCCTAGCGGAGACCTACGAGCAGTACTTC
>TRBV14|TRBJ1-1|14|.|TRBD1
CASRQTGAGAATFF
TGTGCCAGCAGACAGACAGGGGCCGGCGCGGCCACTTTCTTT
>TRBV20-1|TRBJ2-7|14|many|.
CSATPAGRNYEQYF
TGCAGTGCTACACCAGCTGGCCGTAATTACGAGCAGTACTTC
>TRBV11-3|TRBJ2-2|15|once|.
CASSLVAGWTGELFF
TGTGCCAGCAGCTTAGTGGCAGGGTGGACCGGGGAGCTGTTTTTT
>TRBV9|TRBJ2-2|14|few|.
CASSVGRLEGELFF
TGTGCCAGCAGCGTCGGCAGGCTTGAAGGGGAGCTGTTTTTT
>TRBV10-3|TRBJ1-2|11|many|.
CAISPGYGYTF
TGTGCCATCAGCCCAGGGTATGGCTACACCTTC
>TRBV20-1|TRBJ1-1|14|few|.
CSARDGGRKTEAFF
TGCAGTGCTAGAGATGGGGGACGGAAGACTGAAGCTTTCTTT
>TRBV19|TRBJ2-1|14|.|.
CASSIEGLRNEQFF
TGTGCCAGTAGTATAGAGGGACTTCGCAATGAGCAGTTCTTC
>TRBV11-2|TRBJ2-2|15|many|.
CASSPRRTFTGELFF
TGTGCCAGCAGCCCCCGGCGTACTTTCACCGGGGAGCTGTTTTTT